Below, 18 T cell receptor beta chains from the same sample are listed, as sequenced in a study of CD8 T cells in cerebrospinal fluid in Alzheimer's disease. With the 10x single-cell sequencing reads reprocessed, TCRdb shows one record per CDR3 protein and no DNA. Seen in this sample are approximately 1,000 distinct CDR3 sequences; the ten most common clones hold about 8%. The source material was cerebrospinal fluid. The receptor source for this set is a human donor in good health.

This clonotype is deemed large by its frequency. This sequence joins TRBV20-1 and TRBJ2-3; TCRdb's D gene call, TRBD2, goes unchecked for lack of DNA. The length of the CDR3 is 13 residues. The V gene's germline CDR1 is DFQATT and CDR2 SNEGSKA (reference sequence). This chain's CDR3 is CSARLAGADTQYF.

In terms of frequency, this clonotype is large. The CDR3 here is CASSLQGSGELFF. This chain connects TRBV6-6 to TRBJ2-2. CDR1 and CDR2 from the germline V gene are MNHNY and SVGAGI (reference sequence). This CDR3 is built from 13 residues.

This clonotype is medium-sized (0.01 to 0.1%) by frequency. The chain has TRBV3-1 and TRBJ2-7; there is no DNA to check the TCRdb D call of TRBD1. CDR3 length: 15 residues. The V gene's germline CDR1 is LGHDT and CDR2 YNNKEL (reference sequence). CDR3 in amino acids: CASSQDPRETYEQYF.

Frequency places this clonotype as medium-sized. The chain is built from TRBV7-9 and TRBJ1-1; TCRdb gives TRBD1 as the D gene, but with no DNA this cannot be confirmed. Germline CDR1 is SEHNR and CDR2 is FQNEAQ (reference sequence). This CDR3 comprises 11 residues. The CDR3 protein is CASTQDTEAFF.

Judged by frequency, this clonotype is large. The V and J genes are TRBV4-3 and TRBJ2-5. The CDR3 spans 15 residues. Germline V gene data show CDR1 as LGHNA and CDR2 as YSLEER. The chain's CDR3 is CASRRNVRDQETQYF.

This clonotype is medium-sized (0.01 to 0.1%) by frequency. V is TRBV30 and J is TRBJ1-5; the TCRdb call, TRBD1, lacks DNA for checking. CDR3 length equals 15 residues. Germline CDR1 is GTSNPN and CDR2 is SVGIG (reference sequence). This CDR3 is CAWSTQGTSNQPQHF.

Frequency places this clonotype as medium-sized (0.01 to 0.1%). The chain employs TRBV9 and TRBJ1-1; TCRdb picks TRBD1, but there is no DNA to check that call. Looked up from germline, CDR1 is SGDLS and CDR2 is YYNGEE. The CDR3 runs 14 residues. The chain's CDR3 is CASSVVGTDTEAFF.

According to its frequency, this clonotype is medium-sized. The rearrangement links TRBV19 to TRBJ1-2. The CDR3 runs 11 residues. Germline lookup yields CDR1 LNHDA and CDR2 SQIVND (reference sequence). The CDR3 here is CASSIRYGYTF.

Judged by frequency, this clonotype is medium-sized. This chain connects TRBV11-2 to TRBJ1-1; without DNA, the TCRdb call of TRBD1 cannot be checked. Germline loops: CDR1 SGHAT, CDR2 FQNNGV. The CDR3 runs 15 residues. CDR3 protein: CASSSARGRNTEAFF.

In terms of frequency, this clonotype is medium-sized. The CDR3 loop is CASSGRQGITEQFF. The chain joins TRBV5-1 to TRBJ2-1; TCRdb picks TRBD1, but there is no DNA to check that call. The germline V gene has CDR1 SGHRS and CDR2 YFSETQ. The CDR3 is made up of 14 amino acids.

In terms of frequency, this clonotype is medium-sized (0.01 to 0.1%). The CDR3 protein is CASSQGSASTDTQYF. The chain employs TRBV14 and TRBJ2-3. There are 15 residues in the CDR3. Germline CDR1 is SGHDN and CDR2 is FVKESK.

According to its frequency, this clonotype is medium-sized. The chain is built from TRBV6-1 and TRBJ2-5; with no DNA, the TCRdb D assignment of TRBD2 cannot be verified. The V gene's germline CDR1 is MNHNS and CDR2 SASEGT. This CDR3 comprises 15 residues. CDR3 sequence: CASRPTSGGGETQYF.

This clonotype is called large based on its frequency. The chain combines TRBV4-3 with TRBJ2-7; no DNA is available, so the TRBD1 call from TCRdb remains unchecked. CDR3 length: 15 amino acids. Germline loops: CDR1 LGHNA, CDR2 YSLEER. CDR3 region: CASSQANPSPYEQYF.

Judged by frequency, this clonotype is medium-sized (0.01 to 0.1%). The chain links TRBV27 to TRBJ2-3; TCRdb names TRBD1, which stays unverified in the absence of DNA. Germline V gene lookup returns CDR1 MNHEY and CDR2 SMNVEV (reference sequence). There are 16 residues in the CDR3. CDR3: CASSWTVTSVTDTQYF.

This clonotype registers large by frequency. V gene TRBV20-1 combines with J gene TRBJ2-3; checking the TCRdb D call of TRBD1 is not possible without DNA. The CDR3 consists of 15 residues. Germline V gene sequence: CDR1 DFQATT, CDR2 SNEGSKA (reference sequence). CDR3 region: CSATLRTGVTDTQYF.

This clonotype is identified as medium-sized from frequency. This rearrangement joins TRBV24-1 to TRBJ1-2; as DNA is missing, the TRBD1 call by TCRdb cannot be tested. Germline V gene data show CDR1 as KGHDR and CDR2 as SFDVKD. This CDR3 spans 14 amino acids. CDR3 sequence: CATSDLGGHGGYTF.

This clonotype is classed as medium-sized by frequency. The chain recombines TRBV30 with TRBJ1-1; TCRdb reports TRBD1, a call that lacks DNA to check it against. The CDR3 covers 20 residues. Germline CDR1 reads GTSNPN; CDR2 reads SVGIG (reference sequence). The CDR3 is CAWSRGTGGHQWTVNTEAFF.

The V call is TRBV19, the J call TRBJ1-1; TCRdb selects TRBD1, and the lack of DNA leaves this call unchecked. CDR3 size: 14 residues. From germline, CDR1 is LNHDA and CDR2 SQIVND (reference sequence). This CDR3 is CASSIRRDLAEAFF. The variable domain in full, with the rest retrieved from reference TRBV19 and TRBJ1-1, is DGGITQSPKYLFRKEGQNVTLSCEQNLNHDAMYWYRQDPGQGLRLIYYSQIVNDFQKGDIAEGYSVSREKKESFPLTVTSAQKNPTAFYLCASSIRRDLAEAFFGQGTRLTVV.